The present TCR beta chain was sequenced within a study of T cells in Graves' hyperthyroidism and ophthalmopathy. Whole-study findings and limits: A model using 13 V-J features told ophthalmopathy apart from stable hyperthyroidism.

An approximately 10 ml volume of fresh peripheral blood provided the PBMCs. This clonotype was seen more than once but under ten times. Its antigen remains unidentified. Amplification targeted TCR beta CDR3 regions from RNA transcripts. The study used the HTBI primer set for a first-round RT-PCR of the TCR CDR3. TCRdb fed the multiplex PCR reads into MiXCR, producing one record per CDR3 protein. The sample yields about 400,000 distinct CDR3 sequences, over 12% seen once. This receptor was taken from a man aged 50-60 years with Graves' ophthalmopathy. The sample taken for sequencing was blood.

The CDR3, as DNA: TGTGCCAGCAGTTTAGGAGTTTCCGCCTACAATGAGCAGTTCTTC. It encodes CASSLGVSAYNEQFF. The V gene is TRBV27, the J gene TRBJ2-1; no reliable D call. The CDR3 contains 15 residues. Germline V lookup: CDR1 MNHEY, CDR2 SMNVEV (reference sequence). V was shortened by 2 bases and J by 2 bases, with 10 bases between the two germline ends.